This paragraph covers one TCR beta chain sequence. The source of the sample is a study of immune evolution from preneoplasia to lung adenocarcinoma. The table came from immunoSEQ multiplex PCR; TCRdb's copy has only in-frame clones and leaves some out. The sample shows about 15,000 clones, about 82% of them seen only once. Trimming left V 4 bases short and J 0 bases short, with 7 bases between. The CDR3 sequence is 14 residues long. In germline, CDR1 is MNHEY, CDR2 SVGAGI. Patients had resection in Japan or China between about 2014 and 2018. V and J are TRBV6-5 and TRBJ2-4, with no clear D. The sequencing sample was made of FFPE minimally invasive lung adenocarcinoma tissue. The origin of this receptor is a person aged 65 to 85 with lung adenocarcinoma. In DNA form, the CDR3 reads TGTGCCAGCAGTTTGACCACAGCCAAAAACATTCAGTACTTC. Its translation: CASSLTTAKNIQYF.